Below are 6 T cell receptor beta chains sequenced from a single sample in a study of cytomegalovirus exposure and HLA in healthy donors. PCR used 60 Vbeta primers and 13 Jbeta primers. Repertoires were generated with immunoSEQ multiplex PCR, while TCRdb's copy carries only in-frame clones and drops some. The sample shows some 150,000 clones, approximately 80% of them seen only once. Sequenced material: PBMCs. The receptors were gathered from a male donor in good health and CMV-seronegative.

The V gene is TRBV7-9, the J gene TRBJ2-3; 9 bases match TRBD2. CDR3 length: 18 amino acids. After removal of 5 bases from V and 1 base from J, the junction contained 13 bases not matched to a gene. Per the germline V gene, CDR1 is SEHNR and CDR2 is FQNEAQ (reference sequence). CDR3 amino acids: CASSPPRVAGAGTDTQYF. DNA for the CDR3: TGTGCCAGCAGCCCACCGAGGGTAGCGGGGGCAGGCACAGATACGCAGTATTTT.

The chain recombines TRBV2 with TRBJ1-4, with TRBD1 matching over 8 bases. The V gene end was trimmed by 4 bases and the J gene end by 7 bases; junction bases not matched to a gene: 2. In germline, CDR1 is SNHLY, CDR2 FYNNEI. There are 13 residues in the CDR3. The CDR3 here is CASSAGGGEKLFF. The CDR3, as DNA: TGTGCCAGCAGTGCAGGGGGCGGTGAAAAACTGTTTTTT. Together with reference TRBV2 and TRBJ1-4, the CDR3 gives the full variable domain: EPEVTQTPSHQVTQMGQEVILRCVPISNHLYFYWYRQILGQKVEFLVSFYNNEISEKSEIFDDQFSVERPDGSNFTLKIRSTKLEDSAMYFCASSAGGGEKLFFGSGTQLSVL.

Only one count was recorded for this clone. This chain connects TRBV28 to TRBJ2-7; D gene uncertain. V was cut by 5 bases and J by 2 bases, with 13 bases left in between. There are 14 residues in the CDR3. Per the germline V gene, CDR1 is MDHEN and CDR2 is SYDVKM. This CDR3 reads CASSPSPLPYEQYF. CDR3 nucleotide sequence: TGTGCCAGCAGTCCCTCGCCACTTCCCTACGAGCAGTACTTC.

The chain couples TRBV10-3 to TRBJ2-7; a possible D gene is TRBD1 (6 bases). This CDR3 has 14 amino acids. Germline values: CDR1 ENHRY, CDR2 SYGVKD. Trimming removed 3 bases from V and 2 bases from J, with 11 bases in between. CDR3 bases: TGTGCCATCAGTGATAATGGGACACCCTACGAGCAGTACTTC. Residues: CAISDNGTPYEQYF.

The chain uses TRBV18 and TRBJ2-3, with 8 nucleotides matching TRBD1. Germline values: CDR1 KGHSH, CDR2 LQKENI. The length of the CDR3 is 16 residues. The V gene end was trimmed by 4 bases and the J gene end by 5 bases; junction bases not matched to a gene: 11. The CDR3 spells CASSQLPGQGGDTQYF. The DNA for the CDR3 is TGTGCCAGCTCACAGCTCCCCGGACAGGGCGGAGATACGCAGTATTTT.

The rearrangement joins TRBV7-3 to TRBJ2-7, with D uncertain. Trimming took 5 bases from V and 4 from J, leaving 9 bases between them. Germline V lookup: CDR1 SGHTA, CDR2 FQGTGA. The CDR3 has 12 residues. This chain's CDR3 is CASSPRTYEQYF. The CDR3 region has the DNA TGTGCCAGCAGCCCACGAACTTACGAGCAGTACTTC.